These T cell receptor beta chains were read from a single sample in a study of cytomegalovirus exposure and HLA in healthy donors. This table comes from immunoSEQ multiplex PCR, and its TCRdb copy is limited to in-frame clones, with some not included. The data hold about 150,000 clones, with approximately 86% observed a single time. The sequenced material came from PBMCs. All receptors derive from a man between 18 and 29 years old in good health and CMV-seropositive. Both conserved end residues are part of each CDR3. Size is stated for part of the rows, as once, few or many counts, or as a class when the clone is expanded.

CDR3 protein: CASSPRGRGDEKLFF
V gene: TRBV7-9
J gene: TRBJ1-4
clone size: .

CDR3 protein: CASSLARVPEAFF
V gene: TRBV11-1
J gene: TRBJ1-1
clone size: .

CDR3 protein: CASQRGHGEEQYF
V gene: TRBV5-6
J gene: TRBJ2-7
clone size: once

CDR3 protein: CASSEKLAGDTDTQYF
V gene: TRBV25-1
J gene: TRBJ2-3
clone size: once

CDR3 protein: CASSLRDNNEKLFF
V gene: TRBV6-6
J gene: TRBJ1-4
clone size: .

CDR3 protein: CASSEWGEGLNEQFF
V gene: TRBV6-1
J gene: TRBJ2-1
clone size: .

CDR3 protein: CASSLRDRAAGGYTF
V gene: TRBV7-8
J gene: TRBJ1-2
clone size: .

CDR3 protein: CASSPRTHRGSTDTQYF
V gene: TRBV18
J gene: TRBJ2-3
clone size: .

CDR3 protein: CASSGHSYEQYF
V gene: TRBV11-2
J gene: TRBJ2-7
clone size: .

CDR3 protein: CASSPRGYEQYF
V gene: TRBV18
J gene: TRBJ2-7
clone size: .

CDR3 protein: CASSNPITGAWGYTF
V gene: TRBV19
J gene: TRBJ1-2
clone size: few

CDR3 protein: CATLAGDTQYF
V gene: TRBV6-5
J gene: TRBJ2-3
clone size: .

CDR3 protein: CASSRTSNQPQHF
V gene: TRBV11-2
J gene: TRBJ1-5
clone size: once

CDR3 protein: CASSLAEVSYEQYF
V gene: TRBV7-8
J gene: TRBJ2-7
clone size: .

CDR3 protein: CASSKVPGSYEQYF
V gene: TRBV21-1
J gene: TRBJ2-7
clone size: .

CDR3 protein: CASSLTQGAYEQYF
V gene: TRBV11-2
J gene: TRBJ2-7
clone size: .

CDR3 protein: CASSRKGAQDGYTF
V gene: TRBV19
J gene: TRBJ1-2
clone size: .

CDR3 protein: CASSRGQGAYNEQFF
V gene: TRBV4-3
J gene: TRBJ2-1
clone size: once

CDR3 protein: CASRRTGSVQETQYF
V gene: TRBV6-5
J gene: TRBJ2-5
clone size: .

CDR3 protein: CASSLAGQGWETQYF
V gene: TRBV7-8
J gene: TRBJ2-5
clone size: .

CDR3 protein: CASRGTAMNTEAFF
V gene: TRBV6-4
J gene: TRBJ1-1
clone size: .

CDR3 protein: CASSLGTADNSPLHF
V gene: TRBV5-8
J gene: TRBJ1-6
clone size: .

CDR3 protein: CASSFIAEEETQYF
V gene: TRBV11-2
J gene: TRBJ2-5
clone size: .

CDR3 protein: CSVADTLYGYTF
V gene: TRBV29-1
J gene: TRBJ1-2
clone size: .

CDR3 protein: CASSLAKQGGDYGYTF
V gene: TRBV7-2
J gene: TRBJ1-2
clone size: once

CDR3 protein: CASRAGTEGGYEQYF
V gene: TRBV6-5
J gene: TRBJ2-7
clone size: .

CDR3 protein: CASTETGAWELFF
V gene: TRBV6-5
J gene: TRBJ2-2
clone size: .

CDR3 protein: CASSSRMKTSGSSYEQYF
V gene: TRBV5-4
J gene: TRBJ2-7
clone size: .

CDR3 protein: CASSGDGRGMSGYTF
V gene: TRBV5-8
J gene: TRBJ1-2
clone size: .

CDR3 protein: CASSYGTSPYNEQFF
V gene: TRBV7-2
J gene: TRBJ2-1
clone size: .

CDR3 protein: CASSYGIGLAHNEQFF
V gene: TRBV6-5
J gene: TRBJ2-1
clone size: .

CDR3 protein: CASSVDPAANYGYTF
V gene: TRBV9
J gene: TRBJ1-2
clone size: .

CDR3 protein: CASSYGAGARTEAFF
V gene: TRBV7-9
J gene: TRBJ1-1
clone size: .

CDR3 protein: CSVETGEPEAFF
V gene: TRBV29-1
J gene: TRBJ1-1
clone size: few

CDR3 protein: CASSQGLAGGPTDTQYF
V gene: TRBV4-1
J gene: TRBJ2-3
clone size: .

CDR3 protein: CASSYSAGPAHQPQHF
V gene: TRBV6-5
J gene: TRBJ1-5
clone size: .

CDR3 protein: CASMGSGRLYEQYF
V gene: TRBV10-2
J gene: TRBJ2-7
clone size: .

CDR3 protein: CASSLSSGRAGEQFF
V gene: TRBV7-2
J gene: TRBJ2-1
clone size: .

CDR3 protein: CASFWRGAGEKLFF
V gene: TRBV6-1
J gene: TRBJ1-4
clone size: .

CDR3 protein: CASSPGTSGRAGVKNIQYF
V gene: TRBV18
J gene: TRBJ2-4
clone size: .

CDR3 protein: CASSPTRGNTEAFF
V gene: TRBV18
J gene: TRBJ1-1
clone size: .

CDR3 protein: CASSELARYQETQYF
V gene: TRBV19
J gene: TRBJ2-5
clone size: once

CDR3 protein: CASSVGGTEAFF
V gene: TRBV27
J gene: TRBJ1-1
clone size: few

CDR3 protein: CAGAERLRSPLHF
V gene: TRBV19
J gene: TRBJ1-6
clone size: .

CDR3 protein: CASGDSVNYGYTF
V gene: TRBV19
J gene: TRBJ1-2
clone size: .

CDR3 protein: CASSHQGLGTGELFF
V gene: TRBV4-3
J gene: TRBJ2-2
clone size: few

CDR3 protein: CAISSSTGLSNQPQHF
V gene: TRBV10-3
J gene: TRBJ1-5
clone size: .

CDR3 protein: CASSRPSSYNSPLHF
V gene: TRBV11-2
J gene: TRBJ1-6
clone size: once

CDR3 protein: CASSLRGGTNTGELFF
V gene: TRBV7-3
J gene: TRBJ2-2
clone size: .

CDR3 protein: CASSLYYEQYF
V gene: TRBV7-9
J gene: TRBJ2-7
clone size: .

CDR3 protein: CASSLSRVRNTIYF
V gene: TRBV13
J gene: TRBJ1-3
clone size: .

CDR3 protein: CASSAGSAGITYNEQFF
V gene: TRBV9
J gene: TRBJ2-1
clone size: .

CDR3 protein: CASSEFNRMNTEAFF
V gene: TRBV6-1
J gene: TRBJ1-1
clone size: once